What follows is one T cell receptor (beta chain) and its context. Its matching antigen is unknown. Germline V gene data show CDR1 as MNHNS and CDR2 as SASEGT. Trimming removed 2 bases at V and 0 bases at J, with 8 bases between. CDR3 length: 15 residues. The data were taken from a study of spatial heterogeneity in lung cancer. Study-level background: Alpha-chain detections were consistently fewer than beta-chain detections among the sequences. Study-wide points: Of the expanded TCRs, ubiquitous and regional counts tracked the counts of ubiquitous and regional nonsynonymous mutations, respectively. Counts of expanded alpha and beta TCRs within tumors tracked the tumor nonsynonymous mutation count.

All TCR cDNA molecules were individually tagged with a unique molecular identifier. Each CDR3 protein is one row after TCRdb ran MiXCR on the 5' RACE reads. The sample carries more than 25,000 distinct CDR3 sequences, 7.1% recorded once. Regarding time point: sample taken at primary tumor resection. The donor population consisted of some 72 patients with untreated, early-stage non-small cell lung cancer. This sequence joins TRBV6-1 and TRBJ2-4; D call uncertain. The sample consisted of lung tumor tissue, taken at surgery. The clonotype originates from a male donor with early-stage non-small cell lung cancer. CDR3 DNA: TGTGCCAGCAGTGAACAGATTCTAGCCAAAAACATTCAGTACTTC. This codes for CASSEQILAKNIQYF.